Reported below is one T cell receptor (beta chain). As yet, its antigen is unknown. This specimen comes from a study of cytomegalovirus exposure and HLA in healthy donors. The CDR3 covers 14 residues. Germline-derived CDR1 and CDR2 are SEHNR and FQNEAQ (reference sequence). The V and J ends lost 3 bases and 8 bases respectively, with 14 bases between them. Broader study findings: Analyzed later, most CMV-associated TCR beta chains appeared HLA-restricted. In a later analysis, TCR beta V- and J-gene trimming was associated with a missense DCLRE1C variant.

PCR employed 60 Vbeta and 13 Jbeta primers. Here immunoSEQ multiplex PCR was the method, and the copy in TCRdb shows in-frame clones only, minus some. The sample consists of roughly 86,000 clones, 60% to 80% of them appearing once. The sequenced sample was PBMCs. J is TRBJ2-1 and V is TRBV7-9; D is uncertain. The TCR sequence derives from a man between 60 and 75 years old in good health and CMV-seronegative. The CDR3 loop is CASSFPPVADEQFF. The CDR3 DNA reads as TGTGCCAGCAGCTTTCCACCGGTAGCCGATGAGCAGTTCTTC.